The rows below give T cell receptor beta chains drawn from one sample of a study of T cell responses to AZD1222 COVID-19 vaccine. Clones were read by immunoSEQ multiplex PCR, and TCRdb kept only the in-frame ones, dropping some. Of some 250,000 clones in the sample, about 94% were seen once. This specimen consisted of peripheral blood, obtained 28 days after the second AZD1222 dose. The origin of the receptors is an adult who received the AZD1222 COVID-19 vaccine. CDR3s include the opening cysteine and the closing phenylalanine or tryptophan. Each record gives: clone size, J gene, D gene, V gene, CDR3 DNA, CDR3 protein. The D gene is left open where the match is weak. Rows give clone size only sometimes, using once, few, many, or a class for an expanded clone.

NA,TRBJ1-5,NA,TRBV28,TGTGCCAGCATCTACGGGCCAAATCAGCCCCAGCATTTT,CASIYGPNQPQHF
NA,TRBJ2-2,TRBD1,TRBV19,TGTGCCAGTAGTATTCGTGACAGGGGTAACGGGGAGCTGTTTTTT,CASSIRDRGNGELFF
NA,TRBJ2-7,NA,TRBV19,TGTGCCAGTAGTATGAAAGGGCGGCCCTACGAGCAGTACTTC,CASSMKGRPYEQYF
NA,TRBJ2-3,TRBD2,TRBV7-2,TGTGCCAGCCATCGGACTAGCAGCACAGATACGCAGTATTTT,CASHRTSSTDTQYF
NA,TRBJ1-1,NA,TRBV4-2,TGTGCCAGCAGCCAAGATTTGCCGGCAGAAAAGAACACTGAAGCTTTCTTT,CASSQDLPAEKNTEAFF
NA,TRBJ2-3,NA,TRBV5-1,TGCGCCAGCAGCTTGGTTGGCGGGGGCACAGATACGCAGTATTTT,CASSLVGGGTDTQYF
NA,TRBJ1-2,NA,TRBV28,TGTGCCAGCAGTTTTGCCCCTTTGAATGGCTACACCTTC,CASSFAPLNGYTF
NA,TRBJ1-3,NA,TRBV28,TGTGCCAGCAGTACCTTCGACGGCTCCTACCTCTCTGGAAACACCATATATTTT,CASSTFDGSYLSGNTIYF
NA,TRBJ2-5,NA,TRBV5-1,TGCGCCAGCAGCTTGGCCGCAAGGATCGAAGGGACCCAGTACTTC,CASSLAARIEGTQYF
NA,TRBJ2-2,NA,TRBV6-5,TGTGCCAGCAGTTACTCGCGCGGGATAAACACCGGGGAGCTGTTTTTT,CASSYSRGINTGELFF
NA,TRBJ2-7,TRBD2,TRBV7-8,TGTGCCAGCAGCTTAGCGCCCAGGACTAGCGGGGTTAACAAACACTTC,CASSLAPRTSGVNKHF
once,TRBJ2-3,TRBD2,TRBV3-1/TRBV3-2,TGTGCCAGCAGCCCGACTAGCGGGAACACAGATACGCAGTATTTT,CASSPTSGNTDTQYF
NA,TRBJ2-7,TRBD1,TRBV9,TGTGCCAGCAGCGTGGCACCGGGACAGGGTCCCTACGAGCAGTACTTC,CASSVAPGQGPYEQYF
NA,TRBJ2-5,TRBD2,TRBV13,TGTGCCAGCAGCCGCCGAGGCGGGGGGGTACAACAGACCCAGTACTTC,CASSRRGGGVQQTQYF
NA,TRBJ2-7,NA,TRBV29-1,TGCAGCGTTGAGTTCGGGGTGTACGAGCAGTACTTC,CSVEFGVYEQYF
NA,TRBJ2-1,NA,TRBV5-1,TGCGCCAGCAGCTCAGGGGTCTACAATGAGCAGTTCTTC,CASSSGVYNEQFF